Described below is a single TCR beta chain sequence and its context. It was with 60 Vbeta and 13 Jbeta primers that the PCR ran. Only in-frame clones appear in the TCRdb table, and some are missing; sequencing was by immunoSEQ multiplex PCR. The sample lists nearly 95,000 clones; just under 80% were seen once. Per germline, CDR1 MNHEY and CDR2 SVGAGI. The CDR3 has 13 amino acids. J gave up 1 base and V 11 bases, and 3 bases lay outside the gene matches. This sample is part of a study of cytomegalovirus exposure and HLA in healthy donors. This TCR was recovered from a woman between 40 and 50 years old in good health and CMV-seronegative. The V call is TRBV6-5, the J call TRBJ2-2; TRBD1 matches 8 bases. The sample was PBMCs. The CDR3 DNA reads TGTGCCGTCGGACAGGGGAACACCGGGGAGCTGTTTTTT. Encoded protein: CAVGQGNTGELFF.